The present T cell receptor beta chain was sequenced within a study of identical twins. Study-level findings and limits: Analyses based on zero insertions could be partly confounded by invariant MAIT and iNKT cells. Out-of-frame alpha sequences common to twins were enriched for low generation probability. Models predicted too little out-of-frame TCR alpha sharing in monozygotic twins.

This CDR3 spans 17 amino acids. The junction had 12 bases not matched to a gene; V was cut back by 6 bases and J by 3 bases. This clonotype was seen ten or more times. The antigen is undetermined. A single record per CDR3 protein comes from TCRdb applying MiXCR to the 5' RACE reads. The sample yields some 330,000 distinct CDR3 sequences, roughly 9% seen once. V gene TRBV12-3 or TRBV12-4 combines with J gene TRBJ2-3, with 10 bases aligning to TRBD1. This TCR was recovered from a woman aged 45-59 years in good health. Source material: naive T cells sorted from blood. The CDR3 here is CASSRISGQGLTDTQYF. Here the CDR3 DNA reads TGTGCCAGCAGCCGCATCTCGGGACAGGGGCTTACAGATACGCAGTATTTT.